The 13 T cell receptor beta chains below come from one sample, sequenced in a study of T-cell reconstitution after alpha-beta-depleted transplantation in children. Preparation of the TCRbeta library used unique molecular identifiers. TCRdb independently ran MiXCR on the PCR reads; one entry per CDR3 protein. Among some 200,000 distinct CDR3 sequences, roughly 8.1% were seen once, and the ten largest hold 35%. Sequencing used PBMCs, mostly from graft donor cells, obtained 360 days after TCRalphabeta/CD19-depleted stem cell transplant. The receptors were sampled from a male patient aged 2 to 10 who had a stem cell transplant for acute myeloid leukemia, so the T cells may come from the graft donor.

This clonotype was counted at least ten times. The chain joins TRBV12-3 or TRBV12-4 to TRBJ1-5; D gene uncertain. V dropped 1 base and J dropped 3 bases, with 7 bases sitting between them. This CDR3 has 14 amino acids. The CDR3 bases are TGTGCCAGCAGTTTAGACCTATTCAATCAGCCCCAGCATTTT. Protein: CASSLDLFNQPQHF.

In its sample, this clonotype was seen a few times. The J gene is TRBJ2-7, the V gene TRBV12-3 or TRBV12-4, with 7 bases lining up with TRBD2. V shed 5 bases and J 7 bases; nucleotides not matched to a gene: 26. CDR3 length equals 19 residues. This chain's CDR3 is CASSPKSSTSSGLRREQYF. The CDR3 DNA reads TGTGCCAGCAGTCCCAAGAGTTCGACCTCTAGCGGCCTCCGAAGGGAGCAGTACTTC.

Ten or more counts support this clonotype. V usage is TRBV5-1 and J usage is TRBJ2-3; 8 bases fit TRBD2. Germline V CDR1 and CDR2: SGHRS, YFSETQ. This CDR3 spans 17 amino acids. The V segment lost 1 base and the J segment 2 bases; nucleotides outside the gene matches: 9. The CDR3 DNA reads TGCGCCAGCAGCTTGTATTCGAGCGGGAGCAACACAGATACGCAGTATTTT. Translation gives CASSLYSSGSNTDTQYF.

This clonotype was detected a few times. CDR3 sequence: CASSLIRAGGRYNEQFF. The CDR3 DNA is TGTGCCAGCAGTTTAATAAGGGCGGGGGGGAGATACAATGAGCAGTTCTTC. The chain employs TRBV28 and TRBJ2-1, with 9 bases aligning to TRBD2. Germline CDR1 and CDR2: MDHEN and SYDVKM. The CDR3 contains 17 residues. V was clipped by 2 bases and J by 4 bases; unmatched bases: 9.

This clonotype showed up many times. CDR3 sequence: CSARPTSGAYNEQFF. The CDR3 DNA reads as TGCAGTGCTAGACCGACTAGCGGGGCTTACAATGAGCAGTTCTTC. This chain connects TRBV20-1 to TRBJ2-1; 11 nucleotides match TRBD2. Germline lookup yields CDR1 DFQATT and CDR2 SNEGSKA (reference sequence). V was pared by 2 bases and J by 4 bases, with 4 bases of the junction left unmatched. This CDR3 region has 15 residues.

This clonotype was seen ten or more times. The genes are TRBV20-1 and TRBJ2-5; 7 positions agree with TRBD1. This CDR3 is built from 13 residues. The V gene end was trimmed by 6 bases and the J gene end by 2 bases; junction bases not matched to a gene: 6. The V gene's germline CDR1 is DFQATT and CDR2 SNEGSKA (reference sequence). The CDR3 spells CSAPGQDQETQYF. The CDR3 region has the DNA TGCAGTGCACCCGGACAGGATCAAGAGACCCAGTACTTC.

The sample holds many counts of this clonotype. The genes are TRBV20-1 and TRBJ2-7; TRBD2 agrees at 7 bases. Germline-derived CDR1 and CDR2 are DFQATT and SNEGSKA (reference sequence). J was trimmed by 0 bases and V by 4 bases; bases with no gene match: 6. This CDR3 is built from 14 residues. CDR3 residues: CSATSAGSSYEQYF. The CDR3, as DNA: TGCAGTGCTACTTCAGCGGGGAGCTCCTACGAGCAGTACTTC.

The rearrangement joins TRBV7-2 to TRBJ2-1, with 11 bases lining up with TRBD2. CDR1 and CDR2 from the germline V gene are SGHTA and FQGNSA. With 4 bases clipped from V and 6 bases from J, the junction kept 5 bases outside the gene matches. This CDR3 comprises 15 residues. In DNA, the CDR3 is TGTGCCAGCAGCTCGGATAGCGGGAGGGCCAATGAGCAGTTCTTC. It yields the protein CASSSDSGRANEQFF.

The rearrangement uses TRBV6-5 and TRBJ1-1; possibly TRBD1 for D (6 bases). The germline gives CDR1 MNHEY, CDR2 SVGAGI. V was shortened by 7 bases and J by 9 bases, with 21 bases between the two germline ends. The length of the CDR3 is 14 residues. The CDR3 here is CASIFDRSGGKAFF. CDR3 DNA: TGTGCCAGCATTTTCGACAGGAGCGGAGGGAAAGCTTTCTTT.

This clonotype was seen many times. The chain carries TRBV20-1 and TRBJ2-2, with TRBD1 as a possible D gene (7 bases). The V end was cut by 1 base, the J end by 4 bases, with 19 bases between. The CDR3 spans 17 residues. Germline V gene sequence: CDR1 DFQATT, CDR2 SNEGSKA (reference sequence). The CDR3 DNA reads TGCAGTGCTAGAGGAGATTGGGGTCAGGGGGGCACCGGGGAGCTGTTTTTT. Protein product: CSARGDWGQGGTGELFF.

Many counts were recorded for this clonotype. V is TRBV20-1 and J is TRBJ1-5; D may be TRBD1 (6 bases). This CDR3 contains 14 residues. Germline CDR1 DFQATT, CDR2 SNEGSKA (reference sequence). Trimming took 6 bases from V and 5 from J, leaving 17 bases between them. In DNA, the CDR3 is TGCAGTGCCGTCGACCAAACAGGGTATCAGCCCCAGCATTTT. This sequence encodes CSAVDQTGYQPQHF.

The sample holds a few counts of this clonotype. This chain connects TRBV9 to TRBJ1-2; the D gene is possibly TRBD1 (6 bases). The CDR3 totals 14 residues. Per the germline V gene, CDR1 is SGDLS and CDR2 is YYNGEE. V lost 0 bases, J lost 7 bases, and 13 bases lay in between. The CDR3 here is CASSVARGGGGYTF. CDR3 DNA sequence: TGTGCCAGCAGCGTAGCCCGAGGAGGGGGTGGCTACACCTTC.

This clonotype was seen repeatedly, ten times or more. This chain connects TRBV12-3 or TRBV12-4 to TRBJ2-1, with D possibly called TRBD1 or TRBD2 (5 bases each). The CDR3 extends over 14 amino acids. Between the trimmed V and J ends, which lost 2 bases and 4 bases, there was a span of 9 bases. The DNA of the CDR3 is TGTGCCAGCAGTTTACGAGGGGCTTACAATGAGCAGTTCTTC. Protein sequence: CASSLRGAYNEQFF.